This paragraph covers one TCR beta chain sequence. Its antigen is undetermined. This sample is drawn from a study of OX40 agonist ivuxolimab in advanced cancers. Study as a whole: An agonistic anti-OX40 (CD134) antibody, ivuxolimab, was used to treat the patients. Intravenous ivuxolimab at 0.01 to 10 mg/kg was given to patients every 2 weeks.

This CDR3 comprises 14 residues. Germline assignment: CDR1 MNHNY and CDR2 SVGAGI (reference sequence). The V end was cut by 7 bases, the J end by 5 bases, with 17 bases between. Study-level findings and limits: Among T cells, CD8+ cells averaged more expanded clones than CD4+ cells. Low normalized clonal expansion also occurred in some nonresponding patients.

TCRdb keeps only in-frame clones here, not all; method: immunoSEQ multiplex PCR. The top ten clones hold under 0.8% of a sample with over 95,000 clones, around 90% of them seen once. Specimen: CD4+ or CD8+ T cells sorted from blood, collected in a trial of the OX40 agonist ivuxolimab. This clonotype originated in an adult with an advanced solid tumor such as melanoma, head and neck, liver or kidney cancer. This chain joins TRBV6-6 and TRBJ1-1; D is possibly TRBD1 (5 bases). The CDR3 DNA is TGTGCCAGCACAAATCGGGGGAGGGGAACTGAAGCTTTCTTT. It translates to CASTNRGRGTEAFF.